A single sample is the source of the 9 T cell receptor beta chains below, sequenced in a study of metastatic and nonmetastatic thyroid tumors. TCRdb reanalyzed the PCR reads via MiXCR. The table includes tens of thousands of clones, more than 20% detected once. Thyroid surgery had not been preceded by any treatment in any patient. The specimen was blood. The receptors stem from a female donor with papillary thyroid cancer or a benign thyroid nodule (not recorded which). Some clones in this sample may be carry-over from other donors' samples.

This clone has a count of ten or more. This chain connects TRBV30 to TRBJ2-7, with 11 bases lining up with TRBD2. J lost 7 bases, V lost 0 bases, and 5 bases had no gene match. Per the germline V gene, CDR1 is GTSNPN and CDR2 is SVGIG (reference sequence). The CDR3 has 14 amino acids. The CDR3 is CAWSVRSGRGEQYF. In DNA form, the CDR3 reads TGTGCCTGGAGTGTACGTAGCGGGAGGGGGGAGCAGTACTTC.

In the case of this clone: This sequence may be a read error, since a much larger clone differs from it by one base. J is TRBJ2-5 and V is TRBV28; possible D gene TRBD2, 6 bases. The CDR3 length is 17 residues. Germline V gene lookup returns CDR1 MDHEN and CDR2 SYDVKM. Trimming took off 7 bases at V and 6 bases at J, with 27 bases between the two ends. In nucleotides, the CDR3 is TGTGCCAGCATTCCTTCGGGAGATCGTTCTGGGCGTCAGACCCAGTACTTC. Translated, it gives CASIPSGDRSGRQTQYF.

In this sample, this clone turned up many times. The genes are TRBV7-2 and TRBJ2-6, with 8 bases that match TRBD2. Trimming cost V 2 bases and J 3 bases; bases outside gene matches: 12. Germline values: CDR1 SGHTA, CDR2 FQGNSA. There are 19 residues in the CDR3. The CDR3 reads CASSLHPGQLADGANVLTF. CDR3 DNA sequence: TGTGCCAGCAGCTTACACCCGGGCCAACTAGCGGATGGGGCCAACGTCCTGACTTTC.

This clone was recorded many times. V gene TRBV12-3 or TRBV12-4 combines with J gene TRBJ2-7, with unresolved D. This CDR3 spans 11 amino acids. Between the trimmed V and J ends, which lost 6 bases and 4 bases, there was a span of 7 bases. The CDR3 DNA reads TGTGCCAGCAGACGTTATTACGAGCAGTACTTC. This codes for CASRRYYEQYF.

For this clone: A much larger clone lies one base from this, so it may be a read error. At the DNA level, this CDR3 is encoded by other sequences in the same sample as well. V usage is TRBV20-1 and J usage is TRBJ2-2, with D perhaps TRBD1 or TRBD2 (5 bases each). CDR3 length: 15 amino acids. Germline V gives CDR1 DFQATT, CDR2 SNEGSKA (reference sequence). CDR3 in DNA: TGCAGTGCTAGGCCGAGAGGGGCTGGCACCGGTGAGCTGCTTTTT. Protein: CSARPRGAGTGELLF.

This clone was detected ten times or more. The CDR3 here is CASTEGVNEKLFF. The CDR3 DNA reads TGTGCCAGTACCGAGGGGGTTAACGAAAAACTGTTTTTT. The chain couples TRBV19 to TRBJ1-4; D perhaps matches TRBD1 (6 bases). The germline V and J ends were trimmed by 7 bases and 8 bases, with 14 bases remaining between them. The V gene's germline CDR1 is LNHDA and CDR2 SQIVND (reference sequence). The CDR3 totals 13 residues.

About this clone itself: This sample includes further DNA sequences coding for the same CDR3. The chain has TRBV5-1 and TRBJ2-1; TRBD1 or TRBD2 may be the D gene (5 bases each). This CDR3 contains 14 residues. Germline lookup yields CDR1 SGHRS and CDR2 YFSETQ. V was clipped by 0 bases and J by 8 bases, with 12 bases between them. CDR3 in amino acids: CASSLAGLAHEQFF. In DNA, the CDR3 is TGCGCCAGCAGCTTGGCAGGGCTAGCCCATGAGCAGTTCTTC.

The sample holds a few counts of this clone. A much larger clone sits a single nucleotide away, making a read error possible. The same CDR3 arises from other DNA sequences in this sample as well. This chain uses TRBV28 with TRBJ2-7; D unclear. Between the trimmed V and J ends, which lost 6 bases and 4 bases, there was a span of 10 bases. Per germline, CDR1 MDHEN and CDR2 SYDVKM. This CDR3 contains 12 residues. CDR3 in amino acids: CASSFRDYEQYF. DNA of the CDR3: TGTGCCAGCAGCTTTAGAGATTACGAGCAGTACTTC. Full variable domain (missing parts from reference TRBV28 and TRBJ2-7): DVKVTQSSRYLVKRTGEKVFLECVQDMDHENMFWYRQDPGLGLRLIYFSYDVKMKEKGDIPEGYSVSREKKERFSLILESASTNQTSMYLCASSFRDYEQYFGPGTRLTVT.

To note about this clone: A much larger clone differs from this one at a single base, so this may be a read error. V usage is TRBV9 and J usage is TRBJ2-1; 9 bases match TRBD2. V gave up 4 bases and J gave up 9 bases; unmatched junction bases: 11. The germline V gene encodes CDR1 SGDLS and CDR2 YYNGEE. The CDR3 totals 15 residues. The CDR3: CASSIVLAGLAEQFF. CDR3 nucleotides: TGTGCCAGCAGCATAGTGCTAGCGGGACTAGCTGAGCAGTTCTTC.